A single sample gave rise to the 26 T cell receptor beta chains below, sequenced in a study of T cells in Graves' hyperthyroidism and ophthalmopathy. Amplification of TCR beta CDR3 regions used RNA as the template. Carried out on the TCR CDR3, a first-round RT-PCR used the HTBI primer set. TCRdb called the multiplex PCR reads again in MiXCR, with one record for every CDR3 protein. Of some 440,000 distinct CDR3 sequences detected, around a sixth appear once; the ten largest clones hold approximately 8%. Sequenced input: blood. These receptors were collected from a woman aged 18-29 years with Graves' hyperthyroidism.

This clonotype was seen ten or more times. The rearrangement joins TRBV24-1 to TRBJ2-1; 11 nucleotides match TRBD2. The CDR3 sequence is 18 residues long. In germline, CDR1 is KGHDR, CDR2 SFDVKD. V lost 5 bases and J lost 0; bases outside the gene matches: 8. The DNA for the CDR3 is TGTGCCACCAGTGGTACTAGCGGGAGAGTCGGCTCCTACAATGAGCAGTTCTTC. It translates to CATSGTSGRVGSYNEQFF.

A note on this clonotype: Since a much larger clone is just one base distant, this may be a read error. This chain links TRBV5-1 with TRBJ2-5; 7 bases are a match to TRBD2. The germline gives CDR1 SGHRS, CDR2 YFSETQ. The length of the CDR3 is 16 residues. This chain's CDR3 is CAGSLAGGRGQETQYF. As DNA, the CDR3 is TGCGCCGGCAGCTTGGCAGGAGGGAGGGGCCAAGAGACCCAGTACTTC.

This clonotype was seen repeatedly, ten times or more. The DNA of the CDR3 is TGTGCCAGCAGTATAAGGGGGGCTAGCGGGAGGGCCCTCAATGAGCAGTTCTTC. Protein: CASSIRGASGRALNEQFF. This chain joins TRBV12-3 or TRBV12-4 and TRBJ2-1; 12 bases line up with TRBD2. The CDR3 has 18 amino acids. V was pared by 5 bases and J by 6 bases, with 14 bases of the junction left unmatched.

The chain carries TRBV28 and TRBJ1-2, with D possibly being TRBD1 (6 bases). CDR1 MDHEN and CDR2 SYDVKM come from the germline V gene. V was shortened by 5 bases and J by 3 bases, with 16 bases between the two germline ends. There are 15 residues in the CDR3. The CDR3 loop reads CASSPGTSNHYGYTF. CDR3 DNA: TGTGCCAGCAGTCCCGGGACATCAAACCACTATGGCTACACCTTC.

Many counts were recorded for this clonotype. The CDR3 loop reads CASSEGVGGTQPQHF. The CDR3 DNA reads TGTGCCAGCAGTGAGGGTGTGGGGGGAACTCAGCCCCAGCATTTT. The chain links TRBV6-1 to TRBJ1-5; possible D gene TRBD1, 5 bases. Between the trimmed V and J ends, which lost 3 bases and 6 bases, there was a span of 15 bases. Per the germline V gene, CDR1 is MNHNS and CDR2 is SASEGT. This CDR3 comprises 15 residues.

In this sample, this clonotype turned up many times. The V call is TRBV7-9, the J call TRBJ2-3; 13 bases agree with TRBD2. The CDR3 spans 17 residues. V was pared by 4 bases and J by 3 bases, with 7 bases of the junction left unmatched. Germline V gene sequence: CDR1 SEHNR, CDR2 FQNEAQ (reference sequence). The CDR3 nucleotides read TGTGCCAGCAGCTCGGCTTCGACTAGCGGGGGGACAGATACGCAGTATTTT. It translates to CASSSASTSGGTDTQYF. Combining the CDR3 with reference TRBV7-9 and TRBJ2-3 gives the whole variable domain DTGVSQNPRHKITKRGQNVTFRCDPISEHNRLYWYRQTLGQGPEFLTYFQNEAQLEKSRLLSDRFSAERPKGSFSTLEIQRTEQGDSAMYLCASSSASTSGGTDTQYFGPGTRLTVL.

The chain combines TRBV7-2 with TRBJ1-6; no definite D call. The germline CDR1 and CDR2 sequences are SGHTA and FQGNSA. The CDR3 consists of 15 residues. Deletions cut 1 base from V and 7 bases from J, with 11 bases between. CDR3 loop: CASSLVAGANSPLHF. The CDR3, as DNA: TGTGCCAGCAGCTTAGTGGCAGGAGCAAATTCACCCCTCCACTTT.

The genes are TRBV12-5 and TRBJ1-5; perhaps TRBD1 as D (6 bases). Germline CDR1 and CDR2: LGHNT and FRNRAP. The CDR3 has 14 residues. V was cut by 2 bases and J by 7 bases, with 12 bases left in between. CDR3 bases: TGTGCTAGTGGTTTGAATACAGGGAACCAGCCCCAGCATTTT. Its translation: CASGLNTGNQPQHF.

This clonotype was found many times. The CDR3 region has the DNA TGTGCCAGCACTAGGACAGCTAATTCACCCCTCCACTTT. It yields the protein CASTRTANSPLHF. This chain uses TRBV12-3 or TRBV12-4 with TRBJ1-6; a weak D match, TRBD1 (6 bases). This CDR3 comprises 13 residues. Trimming took 7 bases from V and 6 from J, leaving 10 bases between them.

The genes are TRBV7-3 and TRBJ1-2; no clear D. This CDR3 has 13 residues. Germline CDR1 is SGHTA and CDR2 is FQGTGA. Trimming stripped 0 bases from V and 4 bases from J, with 6 bases between. The CDR3 loop reads CASSLTGIYGYTF. The CDR3 DNA is TGTGCCAGCAGCTTAACAGGGATCTATGGCTACACCTTC.

This clonotype was seen only a few times. This sequence joins TRBV6-5 and TRBJ2-2; 9 bases align to TRBD2. In germline, CDR1 is MNHEY, CDR2 SVGAGI. Trimming cost V 2 bases and J 4 bases; bases outside gene matches: 5. The CDR3 runs to 16 residues. CDR3 loop: CASSYAGLAATGELFF. The CDR3 coding sequence is TGTGCCAGCAGTTACGCGGGACTAGCAGCCACCGGGGAGCTGTTTTTT.

This clonotype was recorded many times. V and J are TRBV11-3 and TRBJ2-3; 9 bases match TRBD2. The V segment lost 5 bases and the J segment 6 bases; nucleotides outside the gene matches: 9. There are 15 residues in the CDR3. Germline-derived CDR1 and CDR2 are SGHNT and YENEEA. The CDR3 loop reads CASSQGPSGVDTQYF. The DNA for the CDR3 is TGTGCCAGCAGCCAGGGGCCTAGCGGGGTGGATACGCAGTATTTT.

In this sample, this clonotype turned up a few times. This chain joins TRBV12-3 or TRBV12-4 and TRBJ2-3; 10 nucleotides align to TRBD2. With V trimmed by 7 bases and J by 6 bases, 10 bases remained unmatched. CDR3 length: 15 amino acids. The CDR3, as DNA: TGTGCCAGCACTATAGCGGGGGGCTCAGGGGATACGCAGTATTTT. It yields the protein CASTIAGGSGDTQYF.

This clonotype was observed many times. The V call is TRBV24-1, the J call TRBJ2-2; 7 bases match TRBD2. Germline-derived CDR1 and CDR2 are KGHDR and SFDVKD. The CDR3 is 16 amino acids. The V and J ends lost 11 bases and 3 bases, in that order; junction bases with no gene match: 14. The CDR3 coding sequence is TGTGCCAGACCGTGGGGGGGAGTCCCTGACACCGGGGAGCTGTTTTTT. Protein product: CARPWGGVPDTGELFF.

This clonotype was seen ten or more times. V gene TRBV10-2 combines with J gene TRBJ2-5; the D gene could be TRBD1 or TRBD2 (5 bases each). This CDR3 has 15 amino acids. V was cut by 3 bases and J by 7 bases, with 18 bases left in between. From germline, CDR1 is WSHSY and CDR2 SAAADI. The CDR3 here is CASSDPGPGYGTQYF. The CDR3 DNA sequence: TGCGCCAGCAGTGACCCGGGGCCCGGTTACGGGACCCAGTACTTC.

V usage is TRBV29-1 and J usage is TRBJ2-3; TRBD2 agrees at 11 bases. Looked up from germline, CDR1 is SQVTM and CDR2 is ANQGSEA. The CDR3 covers 14 residues. The J segment lost 0 bases and the V segment lost 6 bases, leaving 2 bases of the junction unmatched. The DNA of the CDR3 is TGCAGCGTAGTAGCGGGAGGGAGCACAGATACGCAGTATTTT. It codes for CSVVAGGSTDTQYF.

The sample holds many counts of this clonotype. This rearrangement joins TRBV20-1 to TRBJ2-3, with 9 positions matching TRBD2. Per germline, CDR1 DFQATT and CDR2 SNEGSKA (reference sequence). CDR3 length: 15 residues. The junction had 6 bases not matched to a gene; V was cut back by 0 bases and J by 5 bases. The chain's CDR3 is CSARDSGRGGDTQYF. CDR3 nucleotides: TGCAGTGCTAGAGATAGCGGGAGAGGGGGAGATACGCAGTATTTT.

The chain uses TRBV10-3 and TRBJ2-2; D gene unclear. The germline V and J ends were trimmed by 3 bases and 2 bases, with 7 bases remaining between them. Germline V CDR1 and CDR2: ENHRY, SYGVKD. CDR3 length: 14 amino acids. The CDR3 is CAISDRINTGELFF. The CDR3 DNA is TGTGCCATCAGTGACCGAATAAACACCGGGGAGCTGTTTTTT.

The table lists this clonotype with many counts. The V and J genes are TRBV28 and TRBJ1-3; tentative D call: TRBD1 (6 bases). The germline CDR1 and CDR2 sequences are MDHEN and SYDVKM. This CDR3 comprises 17 residues. The V gene lost 6 bases and the J gene lost 2 bases, with 20 bases spanning the gap. Here the CDR3 DNA reads TGTGCCAGCAGCCCCCCGACGACAGGAAGAACTGGAAACACCATATATTTT. This sequence encodes CASSPPTTGRTGNTIYF.

Comment on this clonotype: This could be a read error, since a much larger clone is one nucleotide away. The chain employs TRBV7-9 and TRBJ1-2, with D perhaps TRBD1 (6 bases). There are 14 residues in the CDR3. V was clipped by 10 bases and J by 6 bases, with 21 bases between them. Per germline, CDR1 SEHNR and CDR2 FQNEAQ (reference sequence). CDR3 coding DNA: TGTGCCACCGAGGGGACACCAGAGATAGATGGCTACACCTTC. Translated, it gives CATEGTPEIDGYTF.

V is TRBV6-1 and J is TRBJ2-3; 8 positions agree with TRBD2. Germline V gives CDR1 MNHNS, CDR2 SASEGT. The ends lost 7 bases at V and 2 bases at J; junction bases unmatched: 11. The CDR3 length is 16 residues. CDR3 residues: CASKHGGGAFTDTQYF. The CDR3 nucleotides are TGTGCCAGCAAGCACGGGGGGGGGGCCTTCACAGATACGCAGTATTTT.

There are many counts of this clonotype. The chain is built from TRBV5-1 and TRBJ2-7, with D unresolved. This CDR3 is 13 amino acids long. Germline assignment: CDR1 SGHRS and CDR2 YFSETQ. Trimming stripped 4 bases from V and 2 bases from J, with 10 bases between. This CDR3 is CASSPDGTYEQYF. DNA of the CDR3: TGCGCCAGCAGCCCGGACGGAACCTACGAGCAGTACTTC.

This chain connects TRBV4-3 to TRBJ1-2; TRBD1 is a possible D gene (6 bases). Germline lookup yields CDR1 LGHNA and CDR2 YSLEER. V was shortened by 0 bases and J by 6 bases, with 14 bases between the two germline ends. The CDR3 consists of 15 residues. CDR3 nucleotide sequence: TGCGCCAGCAGCCAAGATCTAAGAACAGGGCATGGCTACACCTTC. Translated: CASSQDLRTGHGYTF.

There are many counts of this clonotype. The J gene is TRBJ1-2, the V gene TRBV7-9; TRBD1 is a possible D gene (5 bases). The germline V gene encodes CDR1 SEHNR and CDR2 FQNEAQ (reference sequence). This CDR3 spans 14 amino acids. V gave up 2 bases and J gave up 8 bases, with 15 bases separating them. CDR3 residues: CASSLSGVGGGYTF. DNA for the CDR3: TGTGCCAGCAGCTTATCGGGAGTCGGGGGAGGCTACACCTTC.

Only a few counts were recorded for this clonotype. In DNA, the CDR3 is TGTGCCGAGGGGGGGGCTGGGGCCAACGTCCTGACTTTC. Protein product: CAEGGAGANVLTF. The chain links TRBV28 to TRBJ2-6, with D possibly matching TRBD2 (7 bases). V lost 11 bases, J lost 2 bases, and 10 bases lay in between. The germline V gene encodes CDR1 MDHEN and CDR2 SYDVKM. This CDR3 region has 13 residues. The whole variable domain, remainder taken from reference TRBV28 and TRBJ2-6, is DVKVTQSSRYLVKRTGEKVFLECVQDMDHENMFWYRQDPGLGLRLIYFSYDVKMKEKGDIPEGYSVSREKKERFSLILESASTNQTSMYLCAEGGAGANVLTFGAGSRLTVL.

This clonotype was detected many times. J is TRBJ2-1 and V is TRBV2; 10 nucleotides agree with TRBD2. Germline V gene lookup returns CDR1 SNHLY and CDR2 FYNNEI. The CDR3 length is 18 residues. Losses at the gene ends were 3 bases for V and 0 bases for J; bases not matched to a gene: 8. DNA of the CDR3: TGTGCCAGCAGTGACTGGAATAGCGGGGGGAGCTCCTACAATGAGCAGTTCTTC. It encodes CASSDWNSGGSSYNEQFF. Variable domain in full (rest from reference TRBV2 and TRBJ2-1): EPEVTQTPSHQVTQMGQEVILRCVPISNHLYFYWYRQILGQKVEFLVSFYNNEISEKSEIFDDQFSVERPDGSNFTLKIRSTKLEDSAMYFCASSDWNSGGSSYNEQFFGPGTRLTVL.